Listed below are T cell receptor beta chains from one sample, sequenced in a study of blood T cell repertoires in COVID-19. The method was immunoSEQ multiplex PCR; TCRdb's version includes in-frame clones alone and lacks a portion of them. The sample has 90,000 to 130,000 clones; approximately 68% are singletons. Sequenced sample: peripheral blood. These receptors came from an older woman with acute or convalescent COVID-19. Each CDR3 is given without its conserved first and last residue. Fields, in order: J gene, D gene, V gene, CDR3 protein. D genes are given only for firm matches.

j_gene: TRBJ1-4
d_gene: NA
v_gene: TRBV9
CDR3aa: ASSVDRGDEKLF

j_gene: TRBJ1-5
d_gene: NA
v_gene: TRBV4-2
CDR3aa: ASSQDRRGNQPQH

j_gene: TRBJ2-2
d_gene: NA
v_gene: TRBV12-2
CDR3aa: ASRNLPIVNTGELF

j_gene: TRBJ1-5
d_gene: NA
v_gene: TRBV30
CDR3aa: AWSVGHFGNQPQH

j_gene: TRBJ2-5
d_gene: NA
v_gene: TRBV7-9
CDR3aa: ASSPRGEETQY

j_gene: TRBJ1-5
d_gene: TRBD1
v_gene: TRBV19
CDR3aa: ASSHRGLQPQH

j_gene: TRBJ2-1
d_gene: TRBD2
v_gene: TRBV9
CDR3aa: ASSVARLGGGPRNEQF

j_gene: TRBJ2-7
d_gene: NA
v_gene: TRBV7-2
CDR3aa: ASSRLPSSEQY

j_gene: TRBJ2-3
d_gene: NA
v_gene: TRBV27
CDR3aa: ASSPVVLSTDTQY

j_gene: TRBJ1-6
d_gene: NA
v_gene: TRBV7-9
CDR3aa: ASSLTGEGSPLH

j_gene: TRBJ1-2
d_gene: NA
v_gene: TRBV6-5
CDR3aa: ASSTLPGNYGYT

j_gene: TRBJ2-7
d_gene: TRBD2
v_gene: TRBV2
CDR3aa: ASSASGGYEQY

j_gene: TRBJ1-5
d_gene: NA
v_gene: TRBV24-1
CDR3aa: ATSDSGENQPQH

j_gene: TRBJ2-2
d_gene: TRBD2
v_gene: TRBV24-1
CDR3aa: ATSGPLIAGARELF

j_gene: TRBJ1-1
d_gene: NA
v_gene: TRBV2
CDR3aa: ASRPGLREAF

j_gene: TRBJ1-2
d_gene: NA
v_gene: TRBV6-2/TRBV6-3
CDR3aa: ASSYLAVIYGYT

j_gene: TRBJ2-1
d_gene: TRBD1
v_gene: TRBV4-1
CDR3aa: ASSHFITPLRTGKGNEQF

j_gene: TRBJ2-2
d_gene: NA
v_gene: TRBV2
CDR3aa: ASSPGHLTGELF

j_gene: TRBJ2-7
d_gene: NA
v_gene: TRBV7-9
CDR3aa: ASSLGTLGEQY

j_gene: TRBJ1-1
d_gene: TRBD1
v_gene: TRBV27
CDR3aa: ASSFLPGQGTEAF

j_gene: TRBJ2-7
d_gene: NA
v_gene: TRBV14
CDR3aa: ASSELIINEQY

j_gene: TRBJ2-3
d_gene: NA
v_gene: TRBV5-1
CDR3aa: ASYTWGLEDTQY

j_gene: TRBJ2-7
d_gene: NA
v_gene: TRBV12-3/TRBV12-4
CDR3aa: ASSPPDSYEQY

j_gene: TRBJ2-1
d_gene: TRBD2
v_gene: TRBV5-1
CDR3aa: ASTQQPGGAIYNEQF

j_gene: TRBJ1-2
d_gene: TRBD1
v_gene: TRBV5-1
CDR3aa: ASSLDRGNYGYT

j_gene: TRBJ2-2
d_gene: TRBD2
v_gene: TRBV27
CDR3aa: ASSFRGANTGELF

j_gene: TRBJ1-5
d_gene: TRBD1
v_gene: TRBV2
CDR3aa: ASSEARGHRAQH

j_gene: TRBJ1-3
d_gene: NA
v_gene: TRBV6-5
CDR3aa: ASTKEAQGNTIY

j_gene: TRBJ1-1
d_gene: NA
v_gene: TRBV10-3
CDR3aa: AITSGLGAF

j_gene: TRBJ1-5
d_gene: NA
v_gene: TRBV12-3/TRBV12-4
CDR3aa: ASSLGRGAPQH

j_gene: TRBJ2-7
d_gene: NA
v_gene: TRBV19
CDR3aa: ASSGALSYEQY

j_gene: TRBJ1-2
d_gene: TRBD1
v_gene: TRBV18
CDR3aa: ASSPGTGTDYT

j_gene: TRBJ1-5
d_gene: NA
v_gene: TRBV5-1
CDR3aa: ASSLGAGSNQPQH

j_gene: TRBJ2-7
d_gene: NA
v_gene: TRBV10-3
CDR3aa: AISRDNYEQY

j_gene: TRBJ1-1
d_gene: NA
v_gene: TRBV28
CDR3aa: ASNRGNTEAF

j_gene: TRBJ1-1
d_gene: NA
v_gene: TRBV18
CDR3aa: ASSPRSVRANTEAF

j_gene: TRBJ1-1
d_gene: NA
v_gene: TRBV11-2
CDR3aa: ASRPAGGSAF

j_gene: TRBJ1-3
d_gene: NA
v_gene: TRBV20-1
CDR3aa: SASQGTRNTIY

j_gene: TRBJ2-3
d_gene: TRBD1
v_gene: TRBV7-8
CDR3aa: ASSPLTGGKGDTQY

j_gene: TRBJ2-7
d_gene: NA
v_gene: TRBV6-2/TRBV6-3
CDR3aa: ASSYSVGRANEQY

j_gene: TRBJ1-1
d_gene: NA
v_gene: TRBV4-1
CDR3aa: ASSQERDTEAF

j_gene: TRBJ1-4
d_gene: NA
v_gene: TRBV12-3/TRBV12-4
CDR3aa: ASRPGGWEKLF

j_gene: TRBJ1-4
d_gene: TRBD1
v_gene: TRBV28
CDR3aa: ASHTGGVEKLF

j_gene: TRBJ1-1
d_gene: NA
v_gene: TRBV28
CDR3aa: ASRSSWASEAF

j_gene: TRBJ2-7
d_gene: TRBD1
v_gene: TRBV5-1
CDR3aa: ASSLGAGGSYEQY

j_gene: TRBJ2-1
d_gene: TRBD1
v_gene: TRBV24-1
CDR3aa: ATGAGTGANEQF